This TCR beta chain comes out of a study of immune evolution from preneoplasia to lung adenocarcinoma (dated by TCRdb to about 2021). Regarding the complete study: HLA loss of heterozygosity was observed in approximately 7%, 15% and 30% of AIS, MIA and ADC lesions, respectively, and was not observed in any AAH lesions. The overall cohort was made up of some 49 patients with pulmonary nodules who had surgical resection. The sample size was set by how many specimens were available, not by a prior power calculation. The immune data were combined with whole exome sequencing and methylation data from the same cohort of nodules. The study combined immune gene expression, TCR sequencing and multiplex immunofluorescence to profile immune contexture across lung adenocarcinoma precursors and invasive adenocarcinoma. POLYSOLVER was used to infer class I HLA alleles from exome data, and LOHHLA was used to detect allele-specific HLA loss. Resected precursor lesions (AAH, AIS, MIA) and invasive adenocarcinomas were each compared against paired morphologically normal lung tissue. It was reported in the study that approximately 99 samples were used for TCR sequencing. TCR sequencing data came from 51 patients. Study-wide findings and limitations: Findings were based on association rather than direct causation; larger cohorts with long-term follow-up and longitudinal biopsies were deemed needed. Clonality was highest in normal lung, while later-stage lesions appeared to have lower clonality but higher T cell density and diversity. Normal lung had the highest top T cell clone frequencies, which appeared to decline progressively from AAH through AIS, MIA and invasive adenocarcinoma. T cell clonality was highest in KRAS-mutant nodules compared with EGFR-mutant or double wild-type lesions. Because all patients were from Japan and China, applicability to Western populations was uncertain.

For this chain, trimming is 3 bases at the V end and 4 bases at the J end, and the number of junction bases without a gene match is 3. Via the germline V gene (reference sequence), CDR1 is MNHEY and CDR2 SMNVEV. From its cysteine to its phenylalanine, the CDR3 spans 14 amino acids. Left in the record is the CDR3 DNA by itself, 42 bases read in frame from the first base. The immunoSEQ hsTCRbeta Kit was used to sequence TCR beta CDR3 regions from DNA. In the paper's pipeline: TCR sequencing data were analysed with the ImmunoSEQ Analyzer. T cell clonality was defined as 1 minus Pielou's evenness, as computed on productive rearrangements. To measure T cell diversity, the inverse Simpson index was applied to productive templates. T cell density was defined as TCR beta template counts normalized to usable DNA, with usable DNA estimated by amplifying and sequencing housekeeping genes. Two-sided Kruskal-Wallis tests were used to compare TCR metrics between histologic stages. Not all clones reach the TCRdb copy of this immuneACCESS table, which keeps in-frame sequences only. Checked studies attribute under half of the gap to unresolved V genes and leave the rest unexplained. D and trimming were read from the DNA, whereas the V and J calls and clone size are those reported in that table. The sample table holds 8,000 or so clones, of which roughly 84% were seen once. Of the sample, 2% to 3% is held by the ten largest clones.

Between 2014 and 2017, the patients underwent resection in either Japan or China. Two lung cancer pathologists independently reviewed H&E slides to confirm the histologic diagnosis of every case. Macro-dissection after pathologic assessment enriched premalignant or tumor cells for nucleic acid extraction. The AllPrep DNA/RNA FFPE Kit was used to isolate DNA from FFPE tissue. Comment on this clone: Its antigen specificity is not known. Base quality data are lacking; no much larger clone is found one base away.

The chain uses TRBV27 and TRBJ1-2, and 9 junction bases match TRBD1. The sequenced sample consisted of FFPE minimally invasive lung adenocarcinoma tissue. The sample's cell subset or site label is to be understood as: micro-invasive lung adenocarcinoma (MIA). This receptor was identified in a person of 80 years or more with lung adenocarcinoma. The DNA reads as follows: TGTGCCAGCAGTTTGGACAGGGGCGGCTATGGCTACACCTTC. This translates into CASSLDRGGYGYTF.